The following is a TCR beta chain sequence with its context. The data originate from a study of CD8 T cells in Susac syndrome. With random hexamers, reverse transcription was performed on about 0.5 to 1 ug of RNA. TCRdb reprocessed the immunoSEQ multiplex PCR reads via MiXCR and lists one record per CDR3 protein. Of some 96,000 distinct CDR3 sequences listed, roughly 96% are singletons. The CDR3 is 14 amino acids. Germline V gives CDR1 SQVTM, CDR2 ANQGSEA. The V segment lost 3 bases and the J segment 2 bases; nucleotides outside the gene matches: 5. This sequence originates from a human donor with Susac syndrome. This chain joins TRBV29-1 and TRBJ2-3; 7 bases match TRBD2. What was sequenced was CD8+ T cells from PBMCs. The CDR3 loop is CSVDVSGATDTQYF. CDR3 in DNA: TGCAGCGTTGACGTAAGCGGGGCCACAGATACGCAGTATTTT.